These T cell receptor beta chains were read from a single sample in a study of T cells after yellow fever vaccination. TCRdb reprocessed the 5' RACE reads with MiXCR, giving one entry per CDR3 protein. In the table there are around 400,000 distinct CDR3 sequences, 9.5% to 13% of which are singletons. Source: PBMCs, taken on the day of the first yellow fever vaccination. The receptor set was obtained from a young man who received the YFV17D yellow fever vaccine. Each CDR3 is given with its conserved first and last residue. The D gene is left open where the match is weak. A clone size is listed for some rows: how often the clone was seen (once, few, many), or a class if it is expanded.

size,D,V,J,DNA,CDR3
-,-,TRBV25-1,TRBJ2-3,TGTGCCAGCAGTGAGCTTCATTTCCTTAGCACAGATACGCAGTATTTT,CASSELHFLSTDTQYF
many,-,TRBV5-1,TRBJ1-1,TGCGCCAGCAGTAAAATTGGTGCCACTGAAGCTTTCTTT,CASSKIGATEAFF
-,-,TRBV12-3/TRBV12-4,TRBJ1-4,TGTGCCAGCAGTCGACTGCAAAATGAAAAACTGTTTTTT,CASSRLQNEKLFF
-,-,TRBV28,TRBJ1-5,TGTGCCAGCAGTTTTTCGGGGACCGACCAGCCCCAGCATTTT,CASSFSGTDQPQHF
-,-,TRBV20-1,TRBJ1-4,TGCAGTGCTAGAGTAGGAACAACTAATGAAAAACTGTTTTTT,CSARVGTTNEKLFF
-,-,TRBV6-5,TRBJ2-3,TGTGCCAGCGGGCCAGCCGCAGATACGCAGTATTTT,CASGPAADTQYF
few,TRBD1,TRBV4-1,TRBJ1-6,TGCGCCAGCAGCCGTAACAGGGGTGAGAACGAATCACCCCTCCACTTT,CASSRNRGENESPLHF
-,-,TRBV4-3,TRBJ1-1,TGCGCCAGCAGCCAAGGGCTCCAGCTGAACACTGAAGCTTTCTTT,CASSQGLQLNTEAFF
-,TRBD2,TRBV12-3/TRBV12-4,TRBJ2-3,TGTGCCAGCAGCTCAGAGCTAGCGGGGGGGAGCGTAGATACGCAGTATTTT,CASSSELAGGSVDTQYF
-,-,TRBV6-2/TRBV6-3,TRBJ2-2,TGTGCCAGCAGTCCTTCATACGGGGGAGGGGAGCTGTTTTTT,CASSPSYGGGELFF
many,TRBD1,TRBV27,TRBJ1-6,TGTGCCAGCAGTTCGACAGGGAATTATAATTCACCCCTCCACTTT,CASSSTGNYNSPLHF
-,-,TRBV24-1,TRBJ2-5,TGTGCCACCAGTTCAACCGGAAAGACCCAGTACTTC,CATSSTGKTQYF
few,-,TRBV12-3/TRBV12-4,TRBJ2-2,TGTGCCAGCAGTTTACAGGGGAAGGAGCTGTTTTTT,CASSLQGKELFF
few,TRBD1,TRBV19,TRBJ2-2,TGTGCCAGTCGTGGACAGGGGATGGACACCGGGGAGCTGTTTTTT,CASRGQGMDTGELFF
-,-,TRBV12-3/TRBV12-4,TRBJ1-4,TGTGCCAGCAGTCCAGGGCTGGCAACTAATGAAAAACTGTTTTTT,CASSPGLATNEKLFF
-,-,TRBV12-3/TRBV12-4,TRBJ2-1,TGTGCCAGCAGTTTCCTACGTCTTAGCTCCTACAATGAGCAGTTCTTC,CASSFLRLSSYNEQFF
-,-,TRBV13,TRBJ2-7,TGTGCCAGCAGCTTAGACCCTCGCGAGCAGTACTTC,CASSLDPREQYF
-,-,TRBV18,TRBJ1-1,TGTGCCAGCTCACCCGAAATGAACACTGAAGCTTTCTTT,CASSPEMNTEAFF
-,TRBD2,TRBV6-2/TRBV6-3,TRBJ2-3,TGTGCCAGCAGTTACGCGGGGGGGGGAGCAGATACGCAGTATTTT,CASSYAGGGADTQYF
-,-,TRBV10-3,TRBJ1-5,TGTGCCATCAGTGAAACAGGGAGGAATCAGCCCCAGCATTTT,CAISETGRNQPQHF
-,-,TRBV4-2,TRBJ2-3,TGTGCCAGCAGGCCCGGTGGTGGGACGCGATCTAGCACAGATACGCAGTATTTT,CASRPGGGTRSSTDTQYF
few,TRBD1,TRBV20-1,TRBJ1-4,TGCAGTGCTCCCGAGGGGGACAGAAAAAAACTGTTTTTT,CSAPEGDRKKLFF
-,-,TRBV18,TRBJ1-1,TGTGCCAGCTCACCACAGGGTCAGGGATGGACTGAAGCTTTCTTT,CASSPQGQGWTEAFF
-,-,TRBV9,TRBJ1-2,TGTGCCAGCAGCGTAGGAGGGGGAAGGGGTAACTATGGCTACACCTTC,CASSVGGGRGNYGYTF
many,-,TRBV4-1,TRBJ2-4,TGCGCCACCTCGGGTGCGGGCTTTCTGGCCAAAAACATTCAGTACTTC,CATSGAGFLAKNIQYF
few,-,TRBV20-1,TRBJ2-3,TGCAGTGCAAAGTTGGGGGCACGAAGCACAGATACGCAGTATTTT,CSAKLGARSTDTQYF
-,-,TRBV7-8,TRBJ1-5,TGTGCCAGCACTCAGGCAAACAGGGAACTCAATCAGCCCCAGCATTTT,CASTQANRELNQPQHF
-,TRBD1,TRBV6-5,TRBJ2-1,TGTGCCAGCAGTTACTTCGGGGTGGGACAGAGCTCCTACAATGAGCAGTTCTTC,CASSYFGVGQSSYNEQFF
few,TRBD2,TRBV20-1,TRBJ2-1,TGCAGTGCTAGACAACTAGCGGGGCACACCCAGTTCTTC,CSARQLAGHTQFF